The present T cell receptor beta chain was sequenced within a study of CXCR3-negative and CXCR3-positive naive CD8 T cells. Study conclusions and caveats: The study found more hydrophobic TRB CDR3s in CXCR3-positive naive cells than in CXCR3-negative naive cells.

Preparation of TRB cDNA libraries relied on 5' RACE carrying UMI labels. TCRdb derives one entry per CDR3 protein from the 5' RACE reads, leaving out DNA. The sample has tens of thousands of distinct CDR3 sequences. The CDR3 length is 13 residues. The V gene's germline CDR1 is MDHEN and CDR2 SYDVKM. Worth noting for this clonotype: Antigen unknown.

Sample: naive CXCR3+ CD8+ T cells from blood. The subset denotes: CD45RO-CCR7+CD27+CD95- naive CD8+ T cells expressing CXCR3 (TNR3+). The rearrangement joins TRBV28 to TRBJ1-1; the TRBD1 assignment by TCRdb is unverifiable without DNA. This TCR came from a human donor in good health. Some clones in this sample may be carry-over from other donors' samples. The CDR3 here is CASSDRGYTEAFF.